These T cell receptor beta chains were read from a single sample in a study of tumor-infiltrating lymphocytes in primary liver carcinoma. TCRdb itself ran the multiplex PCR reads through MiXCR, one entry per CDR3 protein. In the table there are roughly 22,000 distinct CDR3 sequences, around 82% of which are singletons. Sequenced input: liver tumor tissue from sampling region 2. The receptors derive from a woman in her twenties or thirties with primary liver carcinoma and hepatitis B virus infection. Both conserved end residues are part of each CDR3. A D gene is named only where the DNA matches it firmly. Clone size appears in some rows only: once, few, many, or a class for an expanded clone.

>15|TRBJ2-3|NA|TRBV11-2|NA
CASSIVARRTDTQYF
TGTGCCAGCAGCATAGTAGCGAGGAGAACAGATACGCAGTACTTT
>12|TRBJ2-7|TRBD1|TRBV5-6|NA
CASLRTGLSQYF
TGTGCCAGCTTACGGACAGGGCTATCGCAGTACTTC
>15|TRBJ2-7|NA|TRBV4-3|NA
CTSSQDRWIGREQYF
TGCACCAGCAGTCAAGATCGATGGATAGGGCGGGAGCAGTACTTC
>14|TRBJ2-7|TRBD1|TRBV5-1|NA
CANSLEGGNYEQYF
TGCGCCAATAGCTTGGAAGGGGGCAACTACGAGCAGTACTTC
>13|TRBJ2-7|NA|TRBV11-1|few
CASGLGYLREQYF
TGTGCCAGCGGTTTAGGATATCTCCGCGAGCAGTACTTC
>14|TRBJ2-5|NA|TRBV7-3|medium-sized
CASSLGGAQETQYF
TGTGCCAGCAGCTTAGGGGGGGCTCAAGAGACCCAGTACTTC
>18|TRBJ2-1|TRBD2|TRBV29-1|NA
CSVSRLVALAGGGNKQFF
TGCAGTGTTTCAAGACTGGTTGCCCTAGCGGGAGGTGGGAATAAGCAGTTCTTC
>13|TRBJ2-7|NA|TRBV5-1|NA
CAGSWDKTYEQYF
TGCGCGGGCAGCTGGGACAAGACCTACGAGCAGTACTTC
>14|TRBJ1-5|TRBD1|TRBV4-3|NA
CVSSPGQGNQPQHF
TGCGTTAGCAGCCCGGGACAGGGGAATCAGCCCCAGCATTTT
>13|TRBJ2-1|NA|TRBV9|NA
CASSVSPYNEQFF
TGTGCCAGCAGCGTAAGCCCCTACAATGAGCAGTTCTTC
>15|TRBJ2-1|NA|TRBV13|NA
CASSLERSPYNEQFF
TGTGCCAGCAGTCTCGAGCGGAGCCCCTACAATGAGCAGTTCTTC
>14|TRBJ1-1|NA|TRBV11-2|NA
CVSSLLWTGTEAFF
TGTGTCAGCAGCTTATTATGGACCGGCACTGAAGCTTTTTTT
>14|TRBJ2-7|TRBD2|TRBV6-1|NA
CTSSILAGLYEQYF
TGTACCAGCAGTATCCTAGCGGGATTGTACGAGCAGTACTTC
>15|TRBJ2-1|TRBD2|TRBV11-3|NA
CASSRLTGGGCEKFF
TGTGCCAGCAGCCGACTAACGGGGGGGGGGTGTGAGAAGTTCTTC
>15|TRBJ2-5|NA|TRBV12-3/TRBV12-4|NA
CTSSTYTGSEETQYF
TGTACCAGTAGCACCTACACCGGGAGCGAAGAGACTCAGTACTTC
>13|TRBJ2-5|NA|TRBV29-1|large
CSVEERNQETQYF
TGCAGCGTTGAAGAGAGAAACCAAGAGACCCAGTACTTC